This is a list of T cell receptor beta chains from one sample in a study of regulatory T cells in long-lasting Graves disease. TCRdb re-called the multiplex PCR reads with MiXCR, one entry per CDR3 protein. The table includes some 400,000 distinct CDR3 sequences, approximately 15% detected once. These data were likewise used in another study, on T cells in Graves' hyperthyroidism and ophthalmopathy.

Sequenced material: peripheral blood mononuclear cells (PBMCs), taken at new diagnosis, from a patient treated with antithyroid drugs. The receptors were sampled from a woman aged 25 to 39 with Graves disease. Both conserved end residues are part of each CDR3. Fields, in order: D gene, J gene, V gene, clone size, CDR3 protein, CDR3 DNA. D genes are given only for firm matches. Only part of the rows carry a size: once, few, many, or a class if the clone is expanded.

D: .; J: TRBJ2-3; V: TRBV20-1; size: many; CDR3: CSARASGGTQYF; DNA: TGCAGTGCTAGAGCATCTGGTGGTACGCAGTATTTT
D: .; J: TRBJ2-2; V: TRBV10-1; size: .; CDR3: CASNPYLTGELFF; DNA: TGCGCCAGCAACCCGTACCTCACCGGGGAGCTGTTTTTT
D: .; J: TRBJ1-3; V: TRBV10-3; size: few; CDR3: CAISGQQGAGNTIYF; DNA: TGTGCCATCAGTGGACAGCAAGGAGCTGGAAACACCATATATTTT
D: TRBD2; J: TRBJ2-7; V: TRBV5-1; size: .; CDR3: CASRAGLASSYEQYF; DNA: TGCGCCAGCAGAGCGGGGCTAGCGAGTTCCTACGAGCAGTACTTC
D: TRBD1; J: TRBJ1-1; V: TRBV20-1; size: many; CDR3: CSATDRGTEAFF; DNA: TGCAGTGCTACCGACAGGGGCACTGAAGCTTTCTTT
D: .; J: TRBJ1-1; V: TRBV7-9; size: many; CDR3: CASSFGPMNTEAFF; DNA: TGTGCCAGCAGCTTTGGGCCCATGAACACTGAAGCTTTCTTT
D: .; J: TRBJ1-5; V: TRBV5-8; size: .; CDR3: CASSPDRGTWGNQPQHF; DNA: TGTGCCAGCAGCCCCGACCGGGGTACTTGGGGCAATCAGCCCCAGCATTTT
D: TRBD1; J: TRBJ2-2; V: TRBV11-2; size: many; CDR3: CASSLAGQGPNTGELFF; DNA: TGTGCCAGCAGCTTAGCCGGACAGGGGCCGAACACCGGGGAGCTGTTTTTT
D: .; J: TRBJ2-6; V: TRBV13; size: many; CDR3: CASTTIGPGANVLTF; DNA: TGTGCCAGCACCACGATTGGTCCTGGGGCCAACGTCCTGACTTTC
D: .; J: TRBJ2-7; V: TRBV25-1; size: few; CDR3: CASSDWAGAYEQYF; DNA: TGTGCCAGCAGTGATTGGGCAGGAGCCTACGAGCAGTACTTC
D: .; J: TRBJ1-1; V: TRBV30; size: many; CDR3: CAWSSGGTEAFF; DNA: TGTGCCTGGAGCTCCGGAGGCACTGAAGCTTTCTTT
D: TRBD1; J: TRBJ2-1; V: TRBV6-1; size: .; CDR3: CASSQGQGGGNEQFF; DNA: TGTGCCAGCAGCCAGGGACAGGGAGGAGGCAATGAGCAGTTCTTC
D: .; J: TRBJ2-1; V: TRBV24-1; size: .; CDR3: CATSDPRTGGDYNEQFF; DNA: TGTGCCACCAGTGACCCCCGGACAGGAGGGGACTACAATGAGCAGTTCTTC
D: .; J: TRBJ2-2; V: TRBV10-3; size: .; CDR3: CAISEIPRNTGELFF; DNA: TGTGCCATCAGTGAAATCCCCAGGAACACCGGGGAGCTGTTTTTT
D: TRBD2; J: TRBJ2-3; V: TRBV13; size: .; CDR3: CASSELGTSGRAWGQYF; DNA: TGTGCCAGCAGCGAGCTTGGGACTAGCGGGAGGGCCTGGGGGCAGTATTTT
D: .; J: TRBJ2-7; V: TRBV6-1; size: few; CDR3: CATRGEGADYEQYF; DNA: TGTGCCACCCGGGGGGAGGGGGCGGATTACGAGCAGTACTTC
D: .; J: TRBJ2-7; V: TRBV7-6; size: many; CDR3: CASSPSGPGSYEQYF; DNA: TGTGCCAGCAGCCCGTCGGGGCCTGGGTCCTACGAGCAGTACTTC
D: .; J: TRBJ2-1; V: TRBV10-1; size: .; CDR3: CASSEEASPLNEQFF; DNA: TGCGCCAGCAGTGAAGAGGCTAGTCCCCTCAATGAGCAGTTCTTC
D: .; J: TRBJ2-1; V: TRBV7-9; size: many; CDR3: CASSDAGGGNEQFF; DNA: TGTGCCAGCAGCGATGCTGGGGGAGGAAATGAGCAGTTCTTC
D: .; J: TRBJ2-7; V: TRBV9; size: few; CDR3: CASSDPGGQGVDEQYF; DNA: TGTGCCAGCTCCGACCCGGGGGGCCAGGGGGTGGACGAGCAGTACTTC
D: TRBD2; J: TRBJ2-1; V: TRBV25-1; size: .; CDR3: CASSEYRGRGFEQFF; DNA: TGTGCCAGCAGTGAATACCGCGGGAGGGGTTTTGAGCAGTTCTTC
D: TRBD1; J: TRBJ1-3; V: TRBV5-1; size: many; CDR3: CASSPHQTGSGNTIYF; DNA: TGCGCCAGCAGCCCTCATCAGACAGGGTCCGGAAACACCATATATTTT
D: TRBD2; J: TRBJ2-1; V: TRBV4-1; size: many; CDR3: CASSQGGLAEVYNEQFF; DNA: TGCGCCAGCAGCCAAGGAGGACTAGCGGAAGTCTACAATGAGCAGTTCTTC
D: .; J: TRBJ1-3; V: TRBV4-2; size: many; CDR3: CASSQVRRENTIYF; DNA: TGTGCCAGCAGCCAAGTCCGACGGGAAAACACCATATATTTT
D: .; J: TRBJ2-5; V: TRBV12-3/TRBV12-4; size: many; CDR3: CASRDFQETQYF; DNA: TGTGCCAGCAGGGACTTCCAAGAGACCCAGTACTTC
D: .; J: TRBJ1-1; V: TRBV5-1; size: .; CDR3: CASSLDWPANTEAFF; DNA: TGCGCCAGCAGCTTGGATTGGCCCGCGAACACTGAAGCTTTCTTT
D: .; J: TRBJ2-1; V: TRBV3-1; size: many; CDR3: CASSQDGTFYNEQFF; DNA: TGTGCCAGCAGCCAAGACGGGACCTTTTACAATGAGCAGTTCTTC
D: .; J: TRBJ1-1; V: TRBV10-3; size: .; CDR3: CAISQMGGNTEAFF; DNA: TGTGCCATCAGTCAAATGGGGGGGAACACTGAAGCTTTCTTT
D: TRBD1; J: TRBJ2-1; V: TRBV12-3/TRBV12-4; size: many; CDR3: CASSISGTGVRDEQFF; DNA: TGTGCCAGCAGTATCTCCGGGACAGGGGTTCGGGATGAGCAGTTCTTC
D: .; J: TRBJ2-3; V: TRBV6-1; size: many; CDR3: CASSNPYPQYF; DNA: TGTGCCAGCAGTAACCCCTATCCGCAGTATTTT
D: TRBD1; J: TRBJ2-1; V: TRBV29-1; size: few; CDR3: CSVARGIYNEQFF; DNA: TGCAGCGTTGCCAGGGGGATCTACAATGAGCAGTTCTTC
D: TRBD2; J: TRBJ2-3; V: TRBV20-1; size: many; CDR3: CSARPSSGRDFSADTQYF; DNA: TGCAGTGCTAGACCTTCTAGCGGGAGGGATTTTTCCGCAGATACGCAGTATTTT
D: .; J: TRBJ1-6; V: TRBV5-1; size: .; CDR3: CASSLFGKDNSPLHF; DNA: TGCGCCAGCAGCCTGTTCGGGAAGGATAATTCACCCCTCCACTTT
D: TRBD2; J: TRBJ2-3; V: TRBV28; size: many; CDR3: CASSLRPSGSRQYGTDTQYF; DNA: TGTGCCAGCAGTTTACGGCCTAGCGGGAGCCGTCAGTATGGCACAGATACGCAGTATTTT
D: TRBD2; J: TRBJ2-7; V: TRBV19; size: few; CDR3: CASSIGGRNPYEQYF; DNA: TGTGCCAGTAGTATCGGCGGGAGGAACCCCTACGAGCAGTACTTC
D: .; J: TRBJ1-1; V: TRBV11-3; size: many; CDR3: CASSQMRPMNTEAFF; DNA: TGTGCCAGCAGCCAAATGAGGCCCATGAACACTGAAGCTTTCTTT
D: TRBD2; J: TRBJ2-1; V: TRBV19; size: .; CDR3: CASSISGSTNEQFF; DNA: TGTGCCAGTAGTATTAGCGGGAGTACAAATGAGCAGTTCTTC
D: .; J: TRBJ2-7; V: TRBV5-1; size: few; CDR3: CASSLSDNYEQYF; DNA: TGCGCCAGCAGCCTGTCGGACAACTACGAGCAGTACTTC
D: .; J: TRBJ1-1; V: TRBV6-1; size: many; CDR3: CASSEGNTEAFF; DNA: TGTGCCAGCAGTGAAGGGAACACTGAAGCTTTCTTT
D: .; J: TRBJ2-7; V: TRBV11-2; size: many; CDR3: CASTLLRGYEQYF; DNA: TGTGCCAGCACCCTATTGAGGGGATACGAGCAGTACTTC
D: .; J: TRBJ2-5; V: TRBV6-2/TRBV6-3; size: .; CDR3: CASSGQSQETQYF; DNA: TGTGCCAGCAGCGGACAGTCCCAAGAGACCCAGTACTTC
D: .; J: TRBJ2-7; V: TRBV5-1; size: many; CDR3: CASSPRTVSYEQYF; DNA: TGTGCCAGCAGCCCCAGGACAGTCTCCTACGAGCAGTACTTC
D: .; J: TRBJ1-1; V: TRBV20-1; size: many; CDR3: CSAPAGAITEAFF; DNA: TGCAGTGCGCCAGCAGGAGCCATTACTGAAGCTTTCTTT
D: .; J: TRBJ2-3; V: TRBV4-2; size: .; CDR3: CASSLRESSTDTQYF; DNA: TGTGCCAGCAGCCTCCGGGAGTCAAGCACAGATACGCAGTATTTT
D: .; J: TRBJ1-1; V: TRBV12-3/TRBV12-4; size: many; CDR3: CASSPADRLNTEAFF; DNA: TGTGCCAGCAGTCCAGCTGACCGGTTGAACACTGAAGCTTTCTTT
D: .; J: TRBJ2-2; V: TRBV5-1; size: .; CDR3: CASSGQDGELFF; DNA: TGCGCCAGCAGCGGGCAGGACGGGGAGCTGTTTTTT
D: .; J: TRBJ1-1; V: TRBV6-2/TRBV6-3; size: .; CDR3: CASHSGNTEAFF; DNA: TGTGCCAGCCACTCCGGGAACACTGAAGCTTTCTTT
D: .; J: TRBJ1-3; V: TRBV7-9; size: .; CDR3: CASSDSAQGFGNTIYF; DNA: TGTGCCAGCAGCGACAGTGCACAGGGTTTTGGAAACACCATATATTTT
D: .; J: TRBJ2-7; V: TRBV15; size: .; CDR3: CATSGPAYEQYF; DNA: TGTGCCACCAGCGGGCCTGCCTACGAGCAGTACTTC
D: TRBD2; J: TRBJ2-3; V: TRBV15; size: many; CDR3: CATSRGGSEADTQYF; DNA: TGTGCCACCAGCAGAGGCGGGAGTGAAGCAGATACGCAGTATTTT
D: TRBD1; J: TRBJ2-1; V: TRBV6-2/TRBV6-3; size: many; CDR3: CASSERGQGAYNEQFF; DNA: TGTGCCAGCAGTGAAAGGGGACAGGGGGCCTACAATGAGCAGTTCTTC
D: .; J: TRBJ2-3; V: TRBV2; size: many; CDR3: CASRTGGSSTDTQYF; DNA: TGTGCCAGCAGGACGGGCGGGTCTAGCACAGATACGCAGTATTTT
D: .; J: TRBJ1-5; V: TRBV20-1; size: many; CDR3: CSARGFNQPQHF; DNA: TGCAGTGCTCGGGGGTTTAATCAGCCCCAGCATTTT
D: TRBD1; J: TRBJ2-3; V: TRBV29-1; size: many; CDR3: CSVGNRGRTDTQYF; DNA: TGCAGCGTTGGGAACAGGGGAAGAACAGATACGCAGTATTTT
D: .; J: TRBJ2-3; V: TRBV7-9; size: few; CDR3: CASSPSSTSTDTQYF; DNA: TGTGCCAGCAGCCCCTCCTCCACTAGCACAGATACGCAGTATTTT
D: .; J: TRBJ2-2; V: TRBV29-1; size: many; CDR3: CSAPGGGVGGELFF; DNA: TGCAGCGCACCCGGAGGGGGCGTCGGCGGGGAGCTGTTTTTT
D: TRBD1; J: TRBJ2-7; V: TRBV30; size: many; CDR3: CAWSARGYRGRYEQYF; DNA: TGTGCCTGGAGTGCCAGGGGGTACCGGGGTCGGTACGAGCAGTACTTC
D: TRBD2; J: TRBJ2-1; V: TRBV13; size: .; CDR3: CASSLAAGTSFGSWNNEQFF; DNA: TGTGCCAGCAGCTTAGCCGCGGGGACTAGCTTTGGGAGTTGGAACAATGAGCAGTTCTTC
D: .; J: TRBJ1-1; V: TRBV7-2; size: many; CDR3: CASIPVGEGRKAFF; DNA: TGTGCCAGCATCCCAGTCGGGGAGGGGCGAAAAGCTTTCTTT